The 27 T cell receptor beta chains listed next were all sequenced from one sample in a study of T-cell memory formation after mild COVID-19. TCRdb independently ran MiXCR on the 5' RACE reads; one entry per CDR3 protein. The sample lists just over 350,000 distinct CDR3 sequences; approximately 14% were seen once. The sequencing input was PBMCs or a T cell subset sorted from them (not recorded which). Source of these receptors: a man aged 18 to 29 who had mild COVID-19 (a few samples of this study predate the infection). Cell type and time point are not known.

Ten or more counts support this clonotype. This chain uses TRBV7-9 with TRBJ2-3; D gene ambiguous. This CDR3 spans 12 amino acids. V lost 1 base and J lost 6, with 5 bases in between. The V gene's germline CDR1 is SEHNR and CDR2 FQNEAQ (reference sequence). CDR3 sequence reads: CASSLGMDTQYF. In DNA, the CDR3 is TGTGCCAGCAGCTTAGGAATGGATACGCAGTATTTT.

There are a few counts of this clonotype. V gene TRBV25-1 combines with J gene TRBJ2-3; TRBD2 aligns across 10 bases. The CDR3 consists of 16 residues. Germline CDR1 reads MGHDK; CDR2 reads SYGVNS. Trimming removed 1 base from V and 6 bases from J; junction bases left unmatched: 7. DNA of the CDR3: TGTGCCAGCAGTGAATGGCTAGCGGGGGCGGGGGATACGCAGTATTTT. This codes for CASSEWLAGAGDTQYF.

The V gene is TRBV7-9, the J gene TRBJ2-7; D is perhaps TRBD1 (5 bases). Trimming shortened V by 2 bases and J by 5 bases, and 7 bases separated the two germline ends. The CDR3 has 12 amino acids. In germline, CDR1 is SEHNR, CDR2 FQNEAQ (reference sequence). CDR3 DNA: TGTGCCAGCAGCTTACTCAGGGACGAGCAGTACTTC. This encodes CASSLLRDEQYF.

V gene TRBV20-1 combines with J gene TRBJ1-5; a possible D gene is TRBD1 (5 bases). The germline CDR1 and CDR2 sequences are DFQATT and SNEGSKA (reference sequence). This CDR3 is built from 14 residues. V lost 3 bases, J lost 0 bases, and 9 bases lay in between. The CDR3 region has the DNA TGCAGTGCTAGTGACAGATATAGCAATCAGCCCCAGCATTTT. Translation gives CSASDRYSNQPQHF.

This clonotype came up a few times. The CDR3 spells CSARPRRGVSEAFF. In DNA form, the CDR3 reads TGCAGTGCTAGACCTAGAAGGGGGGTCTCTGAAGCTTTCTTT. The J gene is TRBJ1-1, the V gene TRBV20-1; weak D call: TRBD1 (6 bases). Between the trimmed V and J ends, which lost 2 bases and 6 bases, there was a span of 16 bases. Germline lookup yields CDR1 DFQATT and CDR2 SNEGSKA (reference sequence). The CDR3 contains 14 residues.

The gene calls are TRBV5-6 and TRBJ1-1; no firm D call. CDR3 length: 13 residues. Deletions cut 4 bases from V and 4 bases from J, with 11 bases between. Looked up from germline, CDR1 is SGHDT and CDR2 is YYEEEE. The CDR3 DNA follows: TGTGCCAGCAGCCTGACGGTACCCACTGAAGCTTTCTTT. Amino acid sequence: CASSLTVPTEAFF.

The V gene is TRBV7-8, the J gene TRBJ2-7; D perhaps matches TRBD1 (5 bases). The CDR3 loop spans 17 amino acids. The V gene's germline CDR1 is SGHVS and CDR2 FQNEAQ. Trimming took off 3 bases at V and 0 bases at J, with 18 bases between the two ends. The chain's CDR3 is CASSFPNQGLTSYEQYF. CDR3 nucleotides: TGTGCCAGCAGCTTCCCAAACCAGGGCTTAACCTCCTACGAGCAGTACTTC. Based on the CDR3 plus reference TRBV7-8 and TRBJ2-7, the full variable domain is GAGVSQSPRYKVAKRGQDVALRCDPISGHVSLFWYQQALGQGPEFLTYFQNEAQLDKSGLPSDRFFAERPEGSVSTLKIQRTQQEDSAVYLCASSFPNQGLTSYEQYFGPGTRLTVT.

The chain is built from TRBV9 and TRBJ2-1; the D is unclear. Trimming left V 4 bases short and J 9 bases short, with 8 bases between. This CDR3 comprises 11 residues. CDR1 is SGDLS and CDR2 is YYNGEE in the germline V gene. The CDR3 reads CASSTDLEQFF. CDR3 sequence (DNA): TGTGCCAGCAGCACCGATCTTGAGCAGTTCTTC.

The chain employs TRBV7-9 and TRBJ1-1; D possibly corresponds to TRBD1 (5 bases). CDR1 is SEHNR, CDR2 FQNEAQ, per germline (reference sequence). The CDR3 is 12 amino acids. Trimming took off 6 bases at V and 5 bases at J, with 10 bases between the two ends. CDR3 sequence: CASRGDVTEAFF. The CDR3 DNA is TGTGCCAGCAGGGGGGACGTTACTGAAGCTTTCTTT.

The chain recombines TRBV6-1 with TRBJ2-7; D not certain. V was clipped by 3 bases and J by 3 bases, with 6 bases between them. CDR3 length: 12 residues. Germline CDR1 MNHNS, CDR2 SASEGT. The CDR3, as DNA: TGTGCCAGCAGTGATAACCGCTACGAGCAGTACTTC. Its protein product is CASSDNRYEQYF.

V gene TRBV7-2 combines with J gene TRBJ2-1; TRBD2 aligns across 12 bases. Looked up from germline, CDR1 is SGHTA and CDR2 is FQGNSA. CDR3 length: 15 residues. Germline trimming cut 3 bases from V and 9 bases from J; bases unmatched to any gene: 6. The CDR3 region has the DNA TGTGCCAGCAGCTTTCCTAGCGGGGGGGTGGGTGAGCAGTTCTTC. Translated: CASSFPSGGVGEQFF.

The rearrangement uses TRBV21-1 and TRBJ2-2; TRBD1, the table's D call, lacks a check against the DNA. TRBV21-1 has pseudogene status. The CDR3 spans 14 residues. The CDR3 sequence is CASSKETVPGELFF. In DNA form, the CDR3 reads TGTGCCAGCAGCAAAGAGACAGTCCCCGGGGAGCTGTTTTTT.

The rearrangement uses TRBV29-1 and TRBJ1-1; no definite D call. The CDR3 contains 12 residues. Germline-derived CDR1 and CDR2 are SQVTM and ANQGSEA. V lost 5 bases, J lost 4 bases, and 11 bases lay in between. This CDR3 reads CSVSSVVTEAFF. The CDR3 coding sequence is TGCAGCGTTTCGTCGGTTGTCACTGAAGCTTTCTTT.

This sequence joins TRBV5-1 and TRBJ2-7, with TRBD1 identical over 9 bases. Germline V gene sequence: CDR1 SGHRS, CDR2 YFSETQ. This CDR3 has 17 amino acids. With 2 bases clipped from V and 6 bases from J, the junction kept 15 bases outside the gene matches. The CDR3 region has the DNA TGCGCCAGCAGCTTAGGCTCGACCGGGACAGGGTCTCTCGAGCAGTACTTC. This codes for CASSLGSTGTGSLEQYF.

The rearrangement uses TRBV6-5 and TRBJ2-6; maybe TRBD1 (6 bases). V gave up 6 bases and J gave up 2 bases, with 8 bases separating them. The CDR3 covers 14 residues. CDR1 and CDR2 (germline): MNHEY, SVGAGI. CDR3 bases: TGTGCCAGCAGCACAGGGACTGGGGCCAACGTCCTGACTTTC. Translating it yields CASSTGTGANVLTF.

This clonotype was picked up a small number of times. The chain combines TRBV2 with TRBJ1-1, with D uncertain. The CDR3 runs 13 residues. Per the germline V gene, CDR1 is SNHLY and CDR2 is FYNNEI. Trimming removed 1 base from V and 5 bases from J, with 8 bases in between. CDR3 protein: CASSEEVGTEAFF. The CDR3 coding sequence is TGTGCCAGCAGTGAAGAGGTTGGGACTGAAGCTTTCTTT.

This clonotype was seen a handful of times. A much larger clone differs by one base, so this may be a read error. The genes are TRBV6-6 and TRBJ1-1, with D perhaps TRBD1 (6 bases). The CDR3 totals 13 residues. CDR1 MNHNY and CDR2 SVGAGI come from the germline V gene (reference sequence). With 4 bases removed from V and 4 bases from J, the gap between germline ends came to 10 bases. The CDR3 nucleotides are TGTGCCAGCAGTTCCACAGGGCCCACTGAAGCTTTCTTT. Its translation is CASSSTGPTEAFF.

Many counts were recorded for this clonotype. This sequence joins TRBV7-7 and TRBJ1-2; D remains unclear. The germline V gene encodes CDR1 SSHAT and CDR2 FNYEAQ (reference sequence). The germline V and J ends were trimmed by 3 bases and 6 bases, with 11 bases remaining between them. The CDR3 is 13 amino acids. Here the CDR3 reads CASSFETTHGYTF. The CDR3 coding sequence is TGTGCCAGCAGCTTCGAGACTACACATGGCTACACCTTC.

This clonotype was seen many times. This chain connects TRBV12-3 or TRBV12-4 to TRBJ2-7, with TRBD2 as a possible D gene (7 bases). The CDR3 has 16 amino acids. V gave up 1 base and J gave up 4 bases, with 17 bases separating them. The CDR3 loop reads CASSLGVRGGPYEQYF. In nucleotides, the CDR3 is TGTGCCAGCAGTTTAGGCGTGAGGGGGGGACCTTACGAGCAGTACTTC.

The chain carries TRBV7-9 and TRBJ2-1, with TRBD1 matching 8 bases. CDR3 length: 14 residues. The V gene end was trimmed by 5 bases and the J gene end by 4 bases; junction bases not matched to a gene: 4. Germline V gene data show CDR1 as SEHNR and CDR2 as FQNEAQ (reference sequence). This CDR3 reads CASSDRGAYNEQFF. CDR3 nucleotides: TGTGCCAGCAGCGACAGGGGTGCGTACAATGAGCAGTTCTTC.

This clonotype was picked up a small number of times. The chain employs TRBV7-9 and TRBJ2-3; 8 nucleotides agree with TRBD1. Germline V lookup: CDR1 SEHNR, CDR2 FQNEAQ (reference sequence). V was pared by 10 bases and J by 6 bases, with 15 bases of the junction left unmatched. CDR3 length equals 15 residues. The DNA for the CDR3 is TGTGCCACCCAGACGGGGACAGGTCAGTTGGATACGCAGTATTTT. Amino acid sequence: CATQTGTGQLDTQYF.

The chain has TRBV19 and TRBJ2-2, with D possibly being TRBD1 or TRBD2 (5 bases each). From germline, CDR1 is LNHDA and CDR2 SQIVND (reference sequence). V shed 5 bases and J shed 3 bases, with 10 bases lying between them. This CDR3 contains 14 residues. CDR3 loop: CASSWGTDTGELFF. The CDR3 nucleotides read TGTGCCAGTAGTTGGGGGACGGACACCGGGGAGCTGTTTTTT.

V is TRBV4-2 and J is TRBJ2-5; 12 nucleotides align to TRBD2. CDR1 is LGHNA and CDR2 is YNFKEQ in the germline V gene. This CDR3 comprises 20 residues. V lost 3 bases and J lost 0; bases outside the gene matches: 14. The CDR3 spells CASSQGQLAGGPPYQETQYF. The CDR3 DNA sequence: TGTGCCAGCAGCCAGGGCCAACTAGCGGGGGGCCCTCCATACCAAGAGACCCAGTACTTC.

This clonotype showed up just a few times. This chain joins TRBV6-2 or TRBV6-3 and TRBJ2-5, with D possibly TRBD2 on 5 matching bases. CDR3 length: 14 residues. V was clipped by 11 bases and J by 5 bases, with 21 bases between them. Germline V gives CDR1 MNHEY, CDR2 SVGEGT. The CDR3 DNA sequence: TGTGCCGCCGAGTCTCGCTCGCGCGGGGAGACCCAGTACTTC. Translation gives CAAESRSRGETQYF.

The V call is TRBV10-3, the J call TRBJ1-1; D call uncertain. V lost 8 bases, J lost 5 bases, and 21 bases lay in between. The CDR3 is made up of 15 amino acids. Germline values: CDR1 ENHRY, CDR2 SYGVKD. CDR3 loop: CAIARGSRGGTEAFF. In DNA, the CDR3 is TGTGCCATCGCCCGGGGATCGCGGGGAGGGACTGAAGCTTTCTTT.

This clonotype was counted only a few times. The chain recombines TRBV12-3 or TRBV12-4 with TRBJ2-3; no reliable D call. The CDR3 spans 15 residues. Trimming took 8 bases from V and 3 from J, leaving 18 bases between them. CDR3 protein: CASRARPVGTDTQYF. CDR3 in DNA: TGTGCCAGCCGCGCCCGGCCCGTCGGGACAGATACGCAGTATTTT.

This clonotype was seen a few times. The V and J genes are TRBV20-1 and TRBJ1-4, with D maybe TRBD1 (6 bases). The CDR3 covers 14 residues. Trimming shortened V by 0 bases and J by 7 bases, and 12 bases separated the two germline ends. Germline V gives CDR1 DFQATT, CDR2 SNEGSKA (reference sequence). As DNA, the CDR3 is TGCAGTGCTAGAGAGGCAGGGGAGGGTGAAAAACTGTTTTTT. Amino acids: CSAREAGEGEKLFF.